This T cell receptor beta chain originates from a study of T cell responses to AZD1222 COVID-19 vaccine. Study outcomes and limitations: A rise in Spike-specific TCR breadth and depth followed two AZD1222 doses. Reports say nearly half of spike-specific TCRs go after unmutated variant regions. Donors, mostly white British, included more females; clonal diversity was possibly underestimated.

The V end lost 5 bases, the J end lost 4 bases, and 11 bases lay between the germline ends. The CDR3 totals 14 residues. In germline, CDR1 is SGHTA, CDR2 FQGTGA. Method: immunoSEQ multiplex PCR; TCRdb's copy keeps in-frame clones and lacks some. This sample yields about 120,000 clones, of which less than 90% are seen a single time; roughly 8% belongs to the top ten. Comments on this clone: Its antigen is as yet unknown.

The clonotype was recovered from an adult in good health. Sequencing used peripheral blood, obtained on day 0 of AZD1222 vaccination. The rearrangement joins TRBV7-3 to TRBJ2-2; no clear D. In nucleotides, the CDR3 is TGTGCCAGCAGCCCCCGCCTATCCACCGGGGAGCTGTTTTTT. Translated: CASSPRLSTGELFF.